This T cell receptor (beta chain) was sequenced in a study of T cell responses to AZD1222 COVID-19 vaccine. Germline V gene sequence: CDR1 LGHDT, CDR2 YNNKEL (reference sequence). V was shortened by 4 bases and J by 0 bases, with 10 bases between the two germline ends. The CDR3 loop spans 15 amino acids. About this clone itself: Its antigen remains unknown.

Study-level points and caveats: It was only 6 or 7 AZD1222 recipients who were seropositive at baseline. Spike-specific TCRs gained breadth and depth after people received two AZD1222 doses. The donor group comprised mostly white British people and more females; the analysis possibly underestimated clonal diversity.

Sequenced by immunoSEQ multiplex PCR; TCRdb stores in-frame clones only, minus some. The sample has roughly 51,000 clones, 89% seen once. This material consisted of peripheral blood, taken 28 days after the second AZD1222 dose. This receptor was taken from an adult who received the AZD1222 COVID-19 vaccine. This chain joins TRBV3-1 (or the pseudogene TRBV3-2) and TRBJ2-1; tentatively, D is TRBD1 or TRBD2 (5 bases each). CDR3 amino acids: CASSLGPASYNEQFF. The CDR3 region has the DNA TGTGCCAGCAGCCTGGGACCCGCCTCCTACAATGAGCAGTTCTTC.